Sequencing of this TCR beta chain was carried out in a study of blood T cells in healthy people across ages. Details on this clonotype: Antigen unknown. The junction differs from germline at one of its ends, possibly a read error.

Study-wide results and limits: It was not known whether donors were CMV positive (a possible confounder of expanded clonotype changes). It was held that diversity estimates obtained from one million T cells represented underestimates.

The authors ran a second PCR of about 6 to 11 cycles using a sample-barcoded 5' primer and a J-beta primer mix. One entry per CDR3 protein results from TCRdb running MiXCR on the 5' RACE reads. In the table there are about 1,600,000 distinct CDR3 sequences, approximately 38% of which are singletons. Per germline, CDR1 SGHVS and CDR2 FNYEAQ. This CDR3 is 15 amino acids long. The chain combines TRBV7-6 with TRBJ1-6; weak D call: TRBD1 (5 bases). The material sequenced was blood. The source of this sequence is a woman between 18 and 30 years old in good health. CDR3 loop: CASRLGGAQNSPLHF. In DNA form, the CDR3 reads TGTGCCAGCAGATTAGGAGGGGCCCAAAATTCACCCCTCCACTTT.